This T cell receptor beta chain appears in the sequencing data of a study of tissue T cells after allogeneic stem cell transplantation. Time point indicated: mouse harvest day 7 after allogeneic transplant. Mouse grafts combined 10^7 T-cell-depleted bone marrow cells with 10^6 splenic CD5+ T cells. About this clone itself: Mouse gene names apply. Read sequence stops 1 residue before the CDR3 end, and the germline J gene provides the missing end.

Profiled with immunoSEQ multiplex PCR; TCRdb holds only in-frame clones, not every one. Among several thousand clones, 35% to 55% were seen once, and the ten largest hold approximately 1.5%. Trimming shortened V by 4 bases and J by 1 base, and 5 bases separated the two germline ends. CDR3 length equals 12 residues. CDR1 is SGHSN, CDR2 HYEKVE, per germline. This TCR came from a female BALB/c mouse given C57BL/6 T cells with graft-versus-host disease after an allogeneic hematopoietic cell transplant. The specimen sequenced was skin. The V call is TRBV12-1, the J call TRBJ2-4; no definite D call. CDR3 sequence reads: CASSGGQNTLYF. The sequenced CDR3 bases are TGTGCCAGCTCGGGAGGTCAAAACACCTTGTAC.